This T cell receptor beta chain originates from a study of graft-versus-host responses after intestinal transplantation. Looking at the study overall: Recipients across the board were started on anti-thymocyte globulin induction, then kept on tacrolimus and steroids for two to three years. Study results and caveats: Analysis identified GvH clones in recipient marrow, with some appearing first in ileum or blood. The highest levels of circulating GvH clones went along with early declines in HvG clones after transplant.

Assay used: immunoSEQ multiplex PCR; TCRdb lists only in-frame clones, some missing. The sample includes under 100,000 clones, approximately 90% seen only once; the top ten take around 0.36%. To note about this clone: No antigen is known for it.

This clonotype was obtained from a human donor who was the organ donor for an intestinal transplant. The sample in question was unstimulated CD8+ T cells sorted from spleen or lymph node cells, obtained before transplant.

CDR3 loop: CASSAHRNTEAFF. The CDR3 DNA sequence: TGTGCCAGCAGCGCCCACAGGAACACTGAAGCTTTCTTT. The chain is built from TRBV9 and TRBJ1-1; D is uncertain. With 3 bases removed from V and 1 base from J, the gap between germline ends came to 7 bases. The CDR3 loop spans 13 amino acids. CDR1 and CDR2 (germline): SGDLS, YYNGEE.